The 16 T cell receptor beta chains below were found in one sample sequenced in a study of cytomegalovirus exposure and HLA in healthy donors (dated by TCRdb to about 2017). The method was the immunoSEQ multiplex PCR assay. A mixture of 60 forward primers for TCR Vbeta segments and 13 reverse primers for TCR Jbeta segments was used in the multiplex PCR. TCRdb mirrors the immuneACCESS table, restricted to in-frame sequences. Some clones are absent from its copies; in checked studies, under half trace to an unresolved V gene, and the reason for the others is unknown. The sample table shows 120,000 to 150,000 clones, and around 80% are seen once. The ten largest clones capture more than 2.5% of the sample. The sequencing input was PBMCs. These receptors came from a man aged 18 to 30 in good health and CMV-seropositive.

This rearrangement joins TRBV7-2 to TRBJ1-5; 8 nucleotides match TRBD1. The CDR3 is made up of 14 amino acids. Per germline, CDR1 SGHTA and CDR2 FQGNSA. The V gene end was trimmed by 5 bases and the J gene end by 4 bases; junction bases not matched to a gene: 4. CDR3 amino acids: CASSPDRANQPQHF. The DNA of the CDR3 is TGTGCCAGCAGCCCGGACAGGGCGAATCAGCCCCAGCATTTT.

The chain uses TRBV4-2 and TRBJ2-7, with 11 bases lining up with TRBD1. Looked up from germline, CDR1 is LGHNA and CDR2 is YNFKEQ. This CDR3 is built from 15 residues. Trimming took 0 bases from V and 4 from J; bases not matched to a gene: 2. The CDR3 is CASSQEGTGGYEQYF. Here the CDR3 DNA reads TGTGCCAGCAGCCAAGAAGGGACAGGGGGATACGAGCAGTACTTC.

J is TRBJ1-4 and V is TRBV5-1; no clear D gene. Trimming shortened V by 0 bases and J by 0 bases, and 9 bases separated the two germline ends. Germline CDR1 and CDR2: SGHRS and YFSETQ. CDR3 length: 16 amino acids. This chain's CDR3 is CASSLDSLSTNEKLFF. Here the CDR3 DNA reads TGCGCCAGCAGCTTGGACAGCCTCTCAACTAATGAAAAACTGTTTTTT.

This chain connects TRBV6-5 to TRBJ2-1; D not certain. Germline V gene data show CDR1 as MNHEY and CDR2 as SVGAGI. V was shortened by 0 bases and J by 2 bases, with 11 bases between the two germline ends. The CDR3 is 16 residues long. The CDR3 loop is CASSYSSAVPYNEQFF. In nucleotides, the CDR3 is TGTGCCAGCAGTTACTCTTCGGCGGTCCCCTACAATGAGCAGTTCTTC.

The V and J genes are TRBV6-5 and TRBJ1-1, with D maybe TRBD1 (5 bases). The CDR3 has 14 residues. Germline V gene sequence: CDR1 MNHEY, CDR2 SVGAGI. The ends were cut back, 2 bases at V and 6 bases at J, with 13 bases in the middle. The CDR3 loop reads CASSYHAGDAEAFF. CDR3 sequence (DNA): TGTGCCAGCAGTTACCATGCGGGGGATGCTGAAGCTTTCTTT.

This chain joins TRBV19 and TRBJ1-5; tentatively, D is TRBD1 (5 bases). The CDR3 is 18 amino acids. CDR1 is LNHDA, CDR2 SQIVND, per germline (reference sequence). Trimming left V 3 bases short and J 0 bases short, with 18 bases between. For the CDR3, the DNA is TGTGCCAGTAGTATTGGAGGGGCACTACTAGGTAGCAATCAGCCCCAGCATTTT. Its translation is CASSIGGALLGSNQPQHF.

The chain recombines TRBV28 with TRBJ2-7; 9 nucleotides align to TRBD1. Germline V gives CDR1 MDHEN, CDR2 SYDVKM. This CDR3 has 14 residues. Trimming removed 6 bases from V and 2 bases from J; junction bases left unmatched: 5. CDR3 DNA: TGTGCCAGCAGCCCGGACAGGGGAGCCTACGAGCAGTACTTC. It is translated as CASSPDRGAYEQYF.

This clone came up once. The chain uses TRBV28 and TRBJ2-1; D perhaps matches TRBD2 (6 bases). This CDR3 contains 14 residues. The germline V gene encodes CDR1 MDHEN and CDR2 SYDVKM. V lost 6 bases, J lost 6 bases, and 15 bases lay in between. CDR3 DNA sequence: TGTGCCAGCAGGGGGGACTCTTGGGTCAATGAGCAGTTCTTC. Its translation: CASRGDSWVNEQFF.

The chain's CDR3 is CASRTPTGKETQYF. The DNA of the CDR3 is TGTGCCAGCAGAACTCCTACAGGGAAAGAGACCCAGTACTTC. The chain carries TRBV6-5 and TRBJ2-5; D may be TRBD1 (6 bases). The V end lost 6 bases, the J end lost 3 bases, and 14 bases lay between the germline ends. The CDR3 is made up of 14 amino acids. Germline loops: CDR1 MNHEY, CDR2 SVGAGI.

The rearrangement uses TRBV19 and TRBJ2-1; D gene unclear. This CDR3 spans 13 amino acids. The V end was cut by 7 bases, the J end by 4 bases, with 11 bases between. Germline V gene data show CDR1 as LNHDA and CDR2 as SQIVND (reference sequence). The CDR3 loop reads CASTPADYNEQFF. The CDR3 DNA reads TGTGCCAGTACCCCCGCAGATTACAATGAGCAGTTCTTC.

The CDR3 spells CASSAPGESQPQHF. The CDR3 bases are TGTGCCAGCAGCGCCCCGGGAGAAAGTCAGCCCCAGCATTTT. J is TRBJ1-5 and V is TRBV7-9, with D unclear. V gave up 5 bases and J gave up 6 bases, with 14 bases separating them. Germline V lookup: CDR1 SEHNR, CDR2 FQNEAQ (reference sequence). The CDR3 has 14 residues.

The chain employs TRBV29-1 and TRBJ2-7, with 9 nucleotides matching TRBD1. CDR1 is SQVTM, CDR2 ANQGSEA, per germline. After removal of 7 bases from V and 6 bases from J, the junction contained 7 bases not matched to a gene. The CDR3 extends over 12 amino acids. This CDR3 reads CSASGQGGEQYF. The CDR3 DNA reads as TGCAGCGCATCGGGACAGGGAGGCGAGCAGTACTTC.

The rearrangement links TRBV19 to TRBJ1-1, with 8 bases lining up with TRBD1. The CDR3 loop spans 16 amino acids. The V and J ends lost 3 bases and 0 bases, in that order; junction bases with no gene match: 6. The germline CDR1 and CDR2 sequences are LNHDA and SQIVND (reference sequence). The CDR3 DNA reads as TGTGCCAGTAGTATCGGGACAGGCCGGTTGAACACTGAAGCTTTCTTT. Its translation: CASSIGTGRLNTEAFF.

The CDR3 DNA reads as TGTGCCTGGAATTCAGGGTTTGGTCAGCCCCAGCATTTT. Translating it yields CAWNSGFGQPQHF. The rearrangement links TRBV30 to TRBJ1-5; D is possibly TRBD1 (5 bases). The CDR3 extends over 13 amino acids. V lost 4 bases and J lost 6, with 13 bases in between. CDR1 and CDR2 from the germline V gene are GTSNPN and SVGIG (reference sequence).

The J gene is TRBJ2-1, the V gene TRBV6-5, with TRBD1 matching over 7 bases. CDR1 is MNHEY and CDR2 is SVGAGI in the germline V gene. This CDR3 is 12 amino acids long. With V trimmed by 6 bases and J by 14 bases, 10 bases remained unmatched. This chain's CDR3 is CASSLTGDAKFF. CDR3 in DNA: TGTGCCAGCAGCCTTACAGGGGATGCGAAGTTCTTC.

This chain uses TRBV19 with TRBJ2-7; no clear D gene. V lost 3 bases to trimming and J lost 3 bases, with 9 bases between them. The germline V gene has CDR1 LNHDA and CDR2 SQIVND (reference sequence). There are 13 residues in the CDR3. CDR3 coding DNA: TGTGCCAGTAGTATTGTTAGCCACTACGAGCAGTACTTC. It is translated as CASSIVSHYEQYF.